This record looks at one T cell receptor (beta chain) sequence and its context. Its target is unknown. This entry comes from a study of siplizumab effects on memory and regulatory T cells. Study results and caveats: For mappable alloreactive CD4+ clones, the mean Treg-derived fraction was nearly 70% with siplizumab and around 27% in controls. Solely a minor proportion of alloreactive clones could be assigned to unstimulated subsets. With siplizumab, cumulative frequency of CD4+ memory-derived alloreactive sequences dropped significantly.

Only in-frame clones appear in the TCRdb table, and some are missing; sequencing was by immunoSEQ multiplex PCR. The sample records roughly 100,000 clones, under 95% being singletons. The germline gives CDR1 SGHVS, CDR2 FQNEAQ. V gave up 1 base and J gave up 4 bases, with 13 bases separating them. The length of the CDR3 is 15 residues. The TCR comes from a human donor in good health. The material sequenced was CD8+ T cells sorted from blood. V and J are TRBV7-8 and TRBJ1-1; tentatively, D is TRBD1 (5 bases). The CDR3 coding sequence is TGTGCCAGCAGCTTAGAGTTCAGGGAGGGCACTGAAGCTTTCTTT. Protein sequence: CASSLEFREGTEAFF.